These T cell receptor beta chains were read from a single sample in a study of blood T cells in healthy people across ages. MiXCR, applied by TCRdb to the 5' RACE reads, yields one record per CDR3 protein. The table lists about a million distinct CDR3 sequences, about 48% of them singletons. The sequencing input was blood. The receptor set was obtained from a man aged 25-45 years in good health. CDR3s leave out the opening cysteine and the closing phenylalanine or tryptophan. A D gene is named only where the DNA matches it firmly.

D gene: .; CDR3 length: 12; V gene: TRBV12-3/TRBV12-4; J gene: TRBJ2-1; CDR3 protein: ASSPNGGHNEQF
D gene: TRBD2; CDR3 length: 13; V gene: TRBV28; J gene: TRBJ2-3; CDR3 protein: ASRRTSGRGDTQY
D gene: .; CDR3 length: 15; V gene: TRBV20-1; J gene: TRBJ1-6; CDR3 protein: SARDLYSPADNSPLH
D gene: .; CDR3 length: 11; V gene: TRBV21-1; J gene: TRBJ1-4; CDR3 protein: ASIGVGNEKLF
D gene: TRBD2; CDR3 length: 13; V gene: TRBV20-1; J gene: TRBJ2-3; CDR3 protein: SARVPSGRTGTQY
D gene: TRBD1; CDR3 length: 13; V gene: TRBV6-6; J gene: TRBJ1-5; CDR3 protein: ASSSGQGRDQPQH
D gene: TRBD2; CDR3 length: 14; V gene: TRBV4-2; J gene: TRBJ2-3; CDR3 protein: ACGASGGPTTDTQY
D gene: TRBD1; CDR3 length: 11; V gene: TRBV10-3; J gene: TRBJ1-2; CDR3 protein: AIGAGQTYGYT
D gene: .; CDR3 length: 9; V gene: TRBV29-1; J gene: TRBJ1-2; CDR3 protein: SVREGYGYT
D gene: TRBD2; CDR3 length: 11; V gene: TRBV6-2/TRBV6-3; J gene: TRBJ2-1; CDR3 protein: ASSLAMSGVRF
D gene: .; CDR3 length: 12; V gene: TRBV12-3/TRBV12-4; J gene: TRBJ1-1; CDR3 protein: ASSLGIGLTEAF
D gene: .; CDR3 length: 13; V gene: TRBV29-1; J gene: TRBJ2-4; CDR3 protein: SVEKSGDRQNIQY
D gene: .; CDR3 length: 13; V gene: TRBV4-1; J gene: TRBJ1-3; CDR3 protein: ASSHDKYSGNTIY
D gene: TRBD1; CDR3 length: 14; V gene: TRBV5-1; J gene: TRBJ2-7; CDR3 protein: ASSSPGQGRSYEQY
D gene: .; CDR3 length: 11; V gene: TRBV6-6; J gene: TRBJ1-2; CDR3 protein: ASKSDSNYGYT
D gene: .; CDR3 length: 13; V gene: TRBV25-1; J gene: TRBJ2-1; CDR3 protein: ASSELGSSYNERF
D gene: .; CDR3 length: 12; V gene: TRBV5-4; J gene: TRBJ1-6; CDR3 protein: ASSSQGSNSPLH
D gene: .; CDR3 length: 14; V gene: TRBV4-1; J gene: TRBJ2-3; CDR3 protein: ASSQERGLSTDTQY
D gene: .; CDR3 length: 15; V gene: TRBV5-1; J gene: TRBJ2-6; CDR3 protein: ASSLALGPSGANVLT
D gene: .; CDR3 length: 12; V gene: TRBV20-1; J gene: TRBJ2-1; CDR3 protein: SASGTLRYNEQF
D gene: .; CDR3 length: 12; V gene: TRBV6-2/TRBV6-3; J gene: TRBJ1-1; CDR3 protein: ASRPPGDFHGAF
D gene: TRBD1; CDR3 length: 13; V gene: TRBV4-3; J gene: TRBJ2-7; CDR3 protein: ASSQRTGTSYEQY
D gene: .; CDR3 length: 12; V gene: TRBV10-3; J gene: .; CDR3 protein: AISARQSGETQY
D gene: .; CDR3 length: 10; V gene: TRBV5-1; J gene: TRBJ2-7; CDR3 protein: ASSDRDREQY
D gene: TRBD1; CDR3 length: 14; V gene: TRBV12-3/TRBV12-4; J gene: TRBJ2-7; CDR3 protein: ASSPTDRAKSYEQY
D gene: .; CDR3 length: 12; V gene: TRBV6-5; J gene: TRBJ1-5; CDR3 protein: ASRPGASNQPQH
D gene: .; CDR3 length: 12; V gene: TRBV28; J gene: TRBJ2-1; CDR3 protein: ASSFKPTYNEQF
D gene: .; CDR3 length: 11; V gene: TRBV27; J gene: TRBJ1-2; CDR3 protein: ASSGTEGYGYT
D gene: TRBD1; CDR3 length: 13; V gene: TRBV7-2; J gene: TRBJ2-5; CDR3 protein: ASSLSRGHQKTQY
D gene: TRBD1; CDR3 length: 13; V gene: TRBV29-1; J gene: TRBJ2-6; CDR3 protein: SVAGTGTGANVLT
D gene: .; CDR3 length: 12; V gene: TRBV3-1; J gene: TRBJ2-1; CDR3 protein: ASSQGLVYNEQF
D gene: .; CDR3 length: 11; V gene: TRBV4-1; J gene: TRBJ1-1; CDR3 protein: ASSQVDGAEAF
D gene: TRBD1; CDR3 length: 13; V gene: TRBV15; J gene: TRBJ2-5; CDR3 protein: ATEREGGKQETQY
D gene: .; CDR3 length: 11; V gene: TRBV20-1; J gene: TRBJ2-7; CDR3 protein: SAPPDTSYEQY
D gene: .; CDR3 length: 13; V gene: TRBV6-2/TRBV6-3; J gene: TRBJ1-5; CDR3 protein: ASSYMGHQNQPQH
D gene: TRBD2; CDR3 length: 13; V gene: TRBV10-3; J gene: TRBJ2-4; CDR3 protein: AISEMSGGAGEQY
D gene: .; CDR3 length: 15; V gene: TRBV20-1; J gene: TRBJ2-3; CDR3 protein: SAREPRARSTADTQY
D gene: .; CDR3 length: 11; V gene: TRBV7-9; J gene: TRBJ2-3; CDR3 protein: ASSLLAGNTQY
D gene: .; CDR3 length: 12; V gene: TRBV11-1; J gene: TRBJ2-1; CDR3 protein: ASSLGRTYNEQF
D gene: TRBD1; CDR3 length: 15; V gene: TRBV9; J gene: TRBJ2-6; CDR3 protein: ASSPRQGDSGANVLT
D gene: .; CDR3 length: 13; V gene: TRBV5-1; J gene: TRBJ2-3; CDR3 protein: ASSAQTSSTDTQY
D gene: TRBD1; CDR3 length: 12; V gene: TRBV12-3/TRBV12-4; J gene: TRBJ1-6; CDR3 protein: ASNSRTGLSPLH
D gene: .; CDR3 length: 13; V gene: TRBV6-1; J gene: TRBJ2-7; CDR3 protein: ASRERSPQDYEQY
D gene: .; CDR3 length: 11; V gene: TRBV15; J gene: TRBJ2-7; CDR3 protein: ATSRDAQGGQY
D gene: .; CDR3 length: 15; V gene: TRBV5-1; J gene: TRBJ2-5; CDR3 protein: AGSLLVSGLPQETQY
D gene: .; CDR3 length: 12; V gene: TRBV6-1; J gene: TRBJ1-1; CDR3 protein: ASRETGAAIEAF
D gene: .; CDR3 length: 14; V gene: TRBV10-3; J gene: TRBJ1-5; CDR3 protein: AISSTAGSGNQPQH
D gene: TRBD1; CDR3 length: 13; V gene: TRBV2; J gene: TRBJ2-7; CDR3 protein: ASKMGGTGTYEQY
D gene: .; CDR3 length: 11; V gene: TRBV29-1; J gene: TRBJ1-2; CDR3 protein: SVEVGVYYGYT
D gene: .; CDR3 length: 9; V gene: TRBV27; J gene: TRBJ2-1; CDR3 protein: ASGDSNEQF
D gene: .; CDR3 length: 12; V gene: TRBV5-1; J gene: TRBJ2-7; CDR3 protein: ASSIGSGTYEQY
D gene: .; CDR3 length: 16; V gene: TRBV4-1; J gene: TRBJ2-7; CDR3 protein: ASSQEAVRQILSYEQY